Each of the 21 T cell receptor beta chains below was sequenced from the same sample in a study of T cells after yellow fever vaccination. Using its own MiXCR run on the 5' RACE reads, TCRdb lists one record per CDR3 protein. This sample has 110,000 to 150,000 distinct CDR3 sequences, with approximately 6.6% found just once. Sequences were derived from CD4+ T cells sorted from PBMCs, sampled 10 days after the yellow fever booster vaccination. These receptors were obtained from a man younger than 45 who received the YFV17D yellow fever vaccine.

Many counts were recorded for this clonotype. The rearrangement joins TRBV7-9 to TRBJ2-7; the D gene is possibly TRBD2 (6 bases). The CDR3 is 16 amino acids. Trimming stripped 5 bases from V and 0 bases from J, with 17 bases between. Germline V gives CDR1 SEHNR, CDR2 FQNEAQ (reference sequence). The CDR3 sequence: CASSHVGGGLSYEQYF. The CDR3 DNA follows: TGTGCCAGCAGCCACGTCGGGGGTGGGCTCTCCTACGAGCAGTACTTC.

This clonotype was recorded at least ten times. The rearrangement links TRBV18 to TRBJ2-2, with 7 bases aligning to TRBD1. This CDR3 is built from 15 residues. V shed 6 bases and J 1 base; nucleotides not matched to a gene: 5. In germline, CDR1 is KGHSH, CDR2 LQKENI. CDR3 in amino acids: CASSSGTENTGELFF. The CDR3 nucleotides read TGTGCCAGCTCGTCCGGGACAGAGAACACCGGGGAGCTGTTTTTT.

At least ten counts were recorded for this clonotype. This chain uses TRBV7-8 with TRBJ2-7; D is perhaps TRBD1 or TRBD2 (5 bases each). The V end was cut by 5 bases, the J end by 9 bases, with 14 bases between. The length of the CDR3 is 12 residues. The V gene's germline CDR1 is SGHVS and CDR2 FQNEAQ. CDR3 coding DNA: TGTGCCAGCAGCACCGAGGGGAGCGGGCAGTACTTC. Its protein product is CASSTEGSGQYF.

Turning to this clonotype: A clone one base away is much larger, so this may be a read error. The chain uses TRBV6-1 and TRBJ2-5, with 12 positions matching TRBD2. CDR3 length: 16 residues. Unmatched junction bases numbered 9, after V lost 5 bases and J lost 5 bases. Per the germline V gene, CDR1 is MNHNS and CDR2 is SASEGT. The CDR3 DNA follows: TGTGCCAGCAGTCGGCGACTAGCGGGAGACGCGGAGACCCAGTACTTC. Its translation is CASSRRLAGDAETQYF.

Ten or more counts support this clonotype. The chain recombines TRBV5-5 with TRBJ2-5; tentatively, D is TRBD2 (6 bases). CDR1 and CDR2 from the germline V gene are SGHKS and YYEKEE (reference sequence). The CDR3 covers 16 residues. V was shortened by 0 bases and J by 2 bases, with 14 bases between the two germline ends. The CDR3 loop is CASSLVGSGLQETQYF. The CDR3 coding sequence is TGTGCCAGCAGCTTGGTGGGCAGCGGGCTGCAAGAGACCCAGTACTTC.

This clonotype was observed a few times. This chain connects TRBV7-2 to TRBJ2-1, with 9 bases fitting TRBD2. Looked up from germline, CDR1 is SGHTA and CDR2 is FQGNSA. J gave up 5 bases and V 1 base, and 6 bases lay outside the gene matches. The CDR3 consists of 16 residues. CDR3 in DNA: TGTGCCAGCAGCTTAGAGCAGGCTAGCGGGAACAATGAGCAGTTCTTC. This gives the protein CASSLEQASGNNEQFF.

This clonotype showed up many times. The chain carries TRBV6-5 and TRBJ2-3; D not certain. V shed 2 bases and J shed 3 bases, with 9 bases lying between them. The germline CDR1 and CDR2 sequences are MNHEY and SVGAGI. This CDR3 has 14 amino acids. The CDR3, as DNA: TGTGCCAGCAGTTACCGAGGCTATACAGATACGCAGTATTTT. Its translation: CASSYRGYTDTQYF.

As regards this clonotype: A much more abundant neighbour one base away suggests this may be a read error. The CDR3 DNA is TGCGCCAGCTGCATAGGGGGGGTGAACACTGAAGCTTTCTTT. This encodes CASCIGGVNTEAFF. This chain connects TRBV5-1 to TRBJ1-1, with D maybe TRBD1 (6 bases). Germline V gene lookup returns CDR1 SGHRS and CDR2 YFSETQ. The CDR3 contains 14 residues. The germline V and J ends were trimmed by 7 bases and 0 bases, with 13 bases remaining between them.

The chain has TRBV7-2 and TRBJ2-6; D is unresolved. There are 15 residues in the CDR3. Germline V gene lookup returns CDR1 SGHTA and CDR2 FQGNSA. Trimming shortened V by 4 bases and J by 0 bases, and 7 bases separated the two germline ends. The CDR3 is CASSSAFSGANVLTF. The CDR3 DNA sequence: TGTGCCAGCAGCTCGGCCTTCTCTGGGGCCAACGTCCTGACTTTC.

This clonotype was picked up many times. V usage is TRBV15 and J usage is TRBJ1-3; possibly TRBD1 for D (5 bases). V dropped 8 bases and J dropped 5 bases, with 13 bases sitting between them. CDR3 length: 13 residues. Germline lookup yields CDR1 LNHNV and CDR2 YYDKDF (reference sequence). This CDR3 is CATGRAGRNTIYF. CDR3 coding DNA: TGTGCCACCGGGAGAGCAGGGAGAAACACCATATATTTT.

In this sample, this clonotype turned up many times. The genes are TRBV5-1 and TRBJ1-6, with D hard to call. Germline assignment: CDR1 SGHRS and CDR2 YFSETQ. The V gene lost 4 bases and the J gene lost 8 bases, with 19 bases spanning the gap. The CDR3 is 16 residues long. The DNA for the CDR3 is TGCGCCAGCAGCCCAACCTCGGCCCTCGGGCATTCACCCCTCCACTTT. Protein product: CASSPTSALGHSPLHF. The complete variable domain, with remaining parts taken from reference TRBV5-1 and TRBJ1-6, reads KAGVTQTPRYLIKTRGQQVTLSCSPISGHRSVSWYQQTPGQGLQFLFEYFSETQRNKGNFPGRFSGRQFSNSRSEMNVSTLELGDSALYLCASSPTSALGHSPLHFGNGTRLTVT.

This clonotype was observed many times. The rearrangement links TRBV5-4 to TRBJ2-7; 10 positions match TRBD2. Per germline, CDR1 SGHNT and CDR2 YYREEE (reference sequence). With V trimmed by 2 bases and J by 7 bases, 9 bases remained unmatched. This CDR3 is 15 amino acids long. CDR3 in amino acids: CASSLPLAGYKEQYF. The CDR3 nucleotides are TGTGCCAGCAGCTTACCACTAGCGGGATACAAGGAGCAGTACTTC.

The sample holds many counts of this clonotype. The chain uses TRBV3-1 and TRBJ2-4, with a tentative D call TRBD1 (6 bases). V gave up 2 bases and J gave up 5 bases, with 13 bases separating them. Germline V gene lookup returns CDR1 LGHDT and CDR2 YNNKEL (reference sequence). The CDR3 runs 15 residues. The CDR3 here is CASSQTTGRQNIQYF. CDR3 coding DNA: TGTGCCAGCAGCCAAACTACAGGGCGGCAAAACATTCAGTACTTC.

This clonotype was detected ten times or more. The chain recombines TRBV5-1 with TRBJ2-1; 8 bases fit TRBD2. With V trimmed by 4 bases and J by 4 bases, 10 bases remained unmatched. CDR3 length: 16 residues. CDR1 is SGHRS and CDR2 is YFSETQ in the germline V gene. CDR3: CASSASASGQYNEQFF. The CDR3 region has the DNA TGCGCCAGCAGCGCGTCGGCTAGCGGGCAGTACAATGAGCAGTTCTTC. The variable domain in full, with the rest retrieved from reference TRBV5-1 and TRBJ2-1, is KAGVTQTPRYLIKTRGQQVTLSCSPISGHRSVSWYQQTPGQGLQFLFEYFSETQRNKGNFPGRFSGRQFSNSRSEMNVSTLELGDSALYLCASSASASGQYNEQFFGPGTRLTVL.

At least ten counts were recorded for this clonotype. The CDR3 DNA follows: TGTGCCAGCAGCAAAAGGCCCGGGACAGGGAACAGATACGAGCAGTACTTC. Its protein product is CASSKRPGTGNRYEQYF. This chain connects TRBV5-6 to TRBJ2-7; TRBD1 matches 9 bases. CDR1 SGHDT and CDR2 YYEEEE come from the germline V gene. The length of the CDR3 is 17 residues. Germline trimming cut 4 bases from V and 4 bases from J; bases unmatched to any gene: 15. Complete variable domain (other parts from reference TRBV5-6 and TRBJ2-7): DAGVTQSPTHLIKTRGQQVTLRCSPKSGHDTVSWYQQALGQGPQFIFQYYEEEERQRGNFPDRFSGHQFPNYSSELNVNALLLGDSALYLCASSKRPGTGNRYEQYFGPGTRLTVT.

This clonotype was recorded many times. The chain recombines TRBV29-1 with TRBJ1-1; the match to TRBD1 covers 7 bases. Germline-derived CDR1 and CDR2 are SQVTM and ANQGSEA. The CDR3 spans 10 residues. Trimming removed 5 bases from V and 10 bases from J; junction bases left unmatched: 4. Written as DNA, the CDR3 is TGCAGCGTTTCATCAGGGGGAGCTTTCTTT. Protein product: CSVSSGGAFF. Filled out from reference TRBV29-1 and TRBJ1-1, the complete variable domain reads SAVISQKPSRDICQRGTSLTIQCQVDSQVTMMFWYRQQPGQSLTLIATANQGSEATYESGFVIDKFPISRPNLTFSTLTVSNMSPEDSSIYLCSVSSGGAFFGQGTRLTVV.

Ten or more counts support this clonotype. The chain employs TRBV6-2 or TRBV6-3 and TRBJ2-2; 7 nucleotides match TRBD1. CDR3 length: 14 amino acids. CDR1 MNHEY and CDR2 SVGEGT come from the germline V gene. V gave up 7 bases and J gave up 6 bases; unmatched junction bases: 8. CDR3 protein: CASNLQGRAGELFF. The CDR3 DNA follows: TGTGCCAGCAACCTACAGGGGCGGGCCGGGGAGCTGTTTTTT.

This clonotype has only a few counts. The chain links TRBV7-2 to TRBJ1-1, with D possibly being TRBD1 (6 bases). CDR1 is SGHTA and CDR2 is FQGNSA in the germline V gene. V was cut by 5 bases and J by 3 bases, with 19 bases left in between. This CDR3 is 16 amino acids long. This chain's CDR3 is CASSARQGGGHTEAFF. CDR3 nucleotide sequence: TGTGCCAGCAGCGCGCGTCAGGGAGGGGGTCACACTGAAGCTTTCTTT.

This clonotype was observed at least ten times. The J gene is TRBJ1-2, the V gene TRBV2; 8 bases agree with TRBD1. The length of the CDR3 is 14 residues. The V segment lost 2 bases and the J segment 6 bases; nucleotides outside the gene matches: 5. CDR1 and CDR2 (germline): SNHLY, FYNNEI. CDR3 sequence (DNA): TGTGCCAGCAGTGAACAAGGACAGGGTAATGGCTACACCTTC. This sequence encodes CASSEQGQGNGYTF.

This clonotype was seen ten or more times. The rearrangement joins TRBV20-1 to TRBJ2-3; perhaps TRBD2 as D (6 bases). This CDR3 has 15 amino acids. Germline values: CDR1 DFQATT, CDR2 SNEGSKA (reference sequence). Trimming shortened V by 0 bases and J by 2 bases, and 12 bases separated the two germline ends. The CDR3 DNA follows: TGCAGTGCTAGAGAGCTTAGCGGCCACACAGATACGCAGTATTTT. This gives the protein CSARELSGHTDTQYF.

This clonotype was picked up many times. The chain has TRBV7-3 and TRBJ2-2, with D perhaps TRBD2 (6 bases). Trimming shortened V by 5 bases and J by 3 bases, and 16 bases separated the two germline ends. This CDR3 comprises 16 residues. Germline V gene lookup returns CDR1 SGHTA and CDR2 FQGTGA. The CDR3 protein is CASSARDSPDTGELFF. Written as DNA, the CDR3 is TGTGCCAGCAGCGCCCGGGACTCGCCGGACACCGGGGAGCTGTTTTTT.